Listed here are 16 T cell receptor beta chains from one sample, sequenced in a study of T cell repertoires in cytomegalovirus infection. TCRdb recomputed calls from the reads with MiXCR, one row per CDR3 protein. The table records about 530,000 distinct CDR3 sequences, around 27% of them present only once. The material sequenced was PBMCs. These receptors were collected from a human donor in good health (CMV status not recorded). Some clones in this sample may be carry-over from other donors' samples.

This clonotype came up many times. This rearrangement joins TRBV7-2 to TRBJ2-5; D is possibly TRBD2 (6 bases). Germline assignment: CDR1 SGHTA and CDR2 FQGNSA. Trimming removed 3 bases from V and 5 bases from J, with 13 bases in between. CDR3 length: 14 residues. CDR3 coding DNA: TGTGCCAGCAGCTTGGGGGGACCCTGGGAGACCCAGTACTTC. Its protein product is CASSLGGPWETQYF.

The CDR3 region has the DNA TGTGCCAGCAGGACAAGCCTCGCCTACGAGCAGTACTTC. Translated, it gives CASRTSLAYEQYF. The chain employs TRBV6-5 and TRBJ2-7; no definite D call. The CDR3 runs to 13 residues. Germline-derived CDR1 and CDR2 are MNHEY and SVGAGI. With 6 bases removed from V and 2 bases from J, the gap between germline ends came to 11 bases.

This clonotype was observed a handful of times. The genes are TRBV19 and TRBJ2-7, with TRBD2 identical over 7 bases. J was trimmed by 3 bases and V by 6 bases; bases with no gene match: 5. The CDR3 runs to 13 residues. From germline, CDR1 is LNHDA and CDR2 SQIVND (reference sequence). In DNA, the CDR3 is TGTGCCAGTAGCGCGGGAGCGGGCTACGAGCAGTACTTC. Protein: CASSAGAGYEQYF.

The chain combines TRBV7-2 with TRBJ1-6; D not certain. This CDR3 contains 13 residues. Germline loops: CDR1 SGHTA, CDR2 FQGNSA. The V end lost 5 bases, the J end lost 7 bases, and 9 bases lay between the germline ends. The chain's CDR3 is CASSPQGNSPLHF. The CDR3 DNA reads as TGTGCCAGCAGCCCCCAAGGCAATTCACCCCTCCACTTT.

This clonotype was detected a few times. This chain uses TRBV6-2 or TRBV6-3 with TRBJ1-6, with TRBD1 matching over 8 bases. The length of the CDR3 is 15 residues. Germline assignment: CDR1 MNHEY and CDR2 SVGEGT. The J segment lost 13 bases and the V segment lost 6 bases, leaving 14 bases of the junction unmatched. The CDR3: CASSPGTGEAAPLHF. The CDR3 DNA is TGTGCCAGCAGCCCCGGGACAGGCGAGGCCGCGCCCCTCCACTTT.

The chain recombines TRBV19 with TRBJ1-5; 8 nucleotides match TRBD1. There are 16 residues in the CDR3. V dropped 4 bases and J dropped 7; count of bases not matched to a gene: 12. In germline, CDR1 is LNHDA, CDR2 SQIVND (reference sequence). The CDR3 nucleotides read TGTGCCAGTAGTACTGGGACAGGATTTCGCGGACAGCCCCAGCATTTT. It specifies CASSTGTGFRGQPQHF.

V and J are TRBV11-2 and TRBJ2-7, with D maybe TRBD2 (5 bases). With 0 bases removed from V and 6 bases from J, the gap between germline ends came to 9 bases. This CDR3 is built from 13 residues. Per germline, CDR1 SGHAT and CDR2 FQNNGV. CDR3 residues: CASSLDRGTEQYV. The DNA of the CDR3 is TGTGCCAGCAGCTTAGATCGGGGAACCGAGCAGTACGTC.

The rearrangement joins TRBV30 to TRBJ2-6; no clear D gene. V was pared by 2 bases and J by 0 bases, with 5 bases between. The CDR3 covers 14 residues. Germline V gives CDR1 GTSNPN, CDR2 SVGIG (reference sequence). The CDR3 DNA reads TGTGCCTGGAGTCTAAACTCTGGGGCCAACGTCCTGACTTTC. Encoded protein: CAWSLNSGANVLTF.

This clonotype showed up just a few times. This rearrangement joins TRBV15 to TRBJ1-2; 8 nucleotides match TRBD1. Germline V gene sequence: CDR1 LNHNV, CDR2 YYDKDF (reference sequence). CDR3 length: 15 residues. V shed 3 bases, J shed 4 bases, and the junction held 7 bases outside the gene matches. DNA for the CDR3: TGTGCCACCAGCAGGGGATCAGGGGGCGGCTATGGCTACACCTTC. Translated: CATSRGSGGGYGYTF.

This clonotype was seen a handful of times. The chain links TRBV6-5 to TRBJ1-1; D not resolved. The CDR3 spans 19 residues. CDR1 and CDR2 (germline): MNHEY, SVGAGI. V shed 3 bases and J shed 1 base, with 24 bases lying between them. The CDR3 coding sequence is TGTGCCAGCAGTTATAGACTAGTTACCCAAGTCCCCCAGAACACTGAAGCTTTCTTT. It translates to CASSYRLVTQVPQNTEAFF.

Only a few counts were recorded for this clonotype. This chain joins TRBV14 and TRBJ2-5; TRBD2 aligns across 13 bases. The V and J ends lost 3 bases and 2 bases, in that order; junction bases with no gene match: 6. This CDR3 has 17 amino acids. The germline V gene encodes CDR1 SGHDN and CDR2 FVKESK. The DNA for the CDR3 is TGTGCCAGCAGCCACTCAGTGGGACTAGCGGGACAAGAGACCCAGTACTTC. Translation gives CASSHSVGLAGQETQYF.

This clonotype was seen a few times. The chain couples TRBV19 to TRBJ1-6; D is unresolved. The CDR3 runs to 14 residues. Looked up from germline, CDR1 is LNHDA and CDR2 is SQIVND (reference sequence). V was cut by 7 bases and J by 7 bases, with 14 bases left in between. This CDR3 reads CASTLTRWNSPLHF. CDR3 coding DNA: TGTGCCAGTACACTCACCCGGTGGAATTCACCCCTCCACTTT.

The chain is built from TRBV20-1 and TRBJ2-3, with 7 bases that match TRBD2. V dropped 2 bases and J dropped 11; count of bases not matched to a gene: 7. The V gene's germline CDR1 is DFQATT and CDR2 SNEGSKA (reference sequence). The CDR3 contains 12 residues. CDR3 protein: CSARRGAGVQYF. CDR3 DNA: TGCAGTGCTAGAAGAGGGGCGGGGGTGCAGTATTTT.

The rearrangement links TRBV28 to TRBJ2-1, with 7 bases lining up with TRBD2. Losses at the gene ends were 1 base for V and 14 bases for J; bases not matched to a gene: 2. Germline CDR1 reads MDHEN; CDR2 reads SYDVKM. This CDR3 contains 11 residues. The CDR3 protein is CASSLSRGKFF. The CDR3 DNA reads as TGTGCCAGCAGTTTATCGCGGGGGAAGTTCTTC.

This rearrangement joins TRBV2 to TRBJ2-7; no clear D gene. Trimming took 3 bases from V and 0 from J, leaving 12 bases between them. Looked up from germline, CDR1 is SNHLY and CDR2 is FYNNEI. This CDR3 is 15 amino acids long. In DNA form, the CDR3 reads TGTGCCAGCAGTGATCTAGGGATGAACTCCTACGAGCAGTACGTC. Residues: CASSDLGMNSYEQYV.

This clonotype turned up a few times. The CDR3 here is CAWSSGQRPYQETQYF. The CDR3 bases are TGTGCCTGGAGTAGCGGACAGCGACCATACCAAGAGACCCAGTACTTC. The V and J genes are TRBV30 and TRBJ2-5; possible D gene TRBD1, 6 bases. The CDR3 totals 16 residues. Germline CDR1 and CDR2: GTSNPN and SVGIG (reference sequence). V gave up 2 bases and J gave up 0 bases, with 16 bases separating them.